Listed below are T cell receptor beta chains from one sample, sequenced in a study of shared clonotypes between healthy human individuals. Assay: immunoSEQ multiplex PCR; the TCRdb copy retains only in-frame clones and omits some. The sample contains approximately 2.5 million clones, over 85% of which appear only once. The sequenced material came from naive CD4+ T cells from PBMCs. These receptors originate from a man in his late teens or twenties in good health. Some clones in this sample may be carry-over from other donors' samples. Each CDR3 is given with its conserved first and last residue. Fields, in order: J gene, D gene, clone size, V gene, CDR3 DNA, CDR3 protein. The D gene is left open where the match is weak. Clone size is stated in some rows and not others, as once, few, many or a class when expanded.

TRBJ1-5,-,-,TRBV18,TGTGCCAGCTCACCACCGTCAGGCACAACGAAGCCCCAGCATTTT,CASSPPSGTTKPQHF
TRBJ2-1,-,-,TRBV7-8,TGTGCCAGCAGCAGGCCTGGGGAGAGTGAGCAGTTCTTC,CASSRPGESEQFF
TRBJ1-1,-,-,TRBV15,TGTGCCACCAGCAGAGCTCGGACTGAAGCTTTCTTT,CATSRARTEAFF
TRBJ1-4,-,few,TRBV4-1,TGCGCCAGCAGCCAAGTTGTGGGGGAAAAACTGTTTTTT,CASSQVVGEKLFF
TRBJ2-2,TRBD2,-,TRBV7-3,TGTGCCAGCAGCTTAGTGTCACCGGGACTAGCGCCCGGGGAGCTGTTTTTT,CASSLVSPGLAPGELFF
TRBJ1-1,-,-,TRBV7-2,TGTGCCAGCAGCTTAGAGGGCATGCTGAACACTGAAGCTTTCTTT,CASSLEGMLNTEAFF
TRBJ2-7,TRBD1,-,TRBV6-1,TGTGCCAGCAGCTACGCCGGGACAGGGGGCTACGAGCAGTACTTC,CASSYAGTGGYEQYF
TRBJ1-5,TRBD1,-,TRBV7-8,TGTGCCAGCAGCCCCGGACAGGGAGGGCAGCCCCAGCATTTT,CASSPGQGGQPQHF
TRBJ1-5,TRBD1,-,TRBV4-1,TGCGCCAGCAGCCAAGGGGACAGCGACAATCAGCCCCAGCATTTT,CASSQGDSDNQPQHF
TRBJ2-7,TRBD1,-,TRBV19,TGTGCCAGTAGTAAGCGGGCGTGGGACAGGCCCTCCTACGAGCAGTACTTC,CASSKRAWDRPSYEQYF
TRBJ2-6,-,-,TRBV2,TGTGCCAGCAGTGATAAAGGTTCTGGGGCCAACGTCCTGACTTTC,CASSDKGSGANVLTF
TRBJ2-7,-,-,TRBV7-2,TGTGCCAGCAGCTTAGATTCAGGACCCTCAGGCTACGAGCAGTACTTC,CASSLDSGPSGYEQYF
TRBJ2-5,TRBD2,-,TRBV2,TGTGCCAGCAGTGAAAGGGTGCGGTTAGCGGGAGCCCCAGAGACCCAGTACTTC,CASSERVRLAGAPETQYF
TRBJ2-1,TRBD2,-,TRBV28,TGTGCCAGCAGCGATGTAGCGGGACGCTACAATGAGCAGTTCTTC,CASSDVAGRYNEQFF
TRBJ2-1,TRBD2,once,TRBV28,TGTGCCAGCAGTGGCGGGACTAGCGGATGGGTTGAGCAGTTCTTC,CASSGGTSGWVEQFF
TRBJ1-5,-,-,TRBV2,TGTGCCAGCAGATCCGCCGGGGAACAGCCCCAGCATTTT,CASRSAGEQPQHF
TRBJ2-7,-,once,TRBV7-8,TGTGCCAGCAGCCCCACGGGACCCTACGAGCAGTACTTC,CASSPTGPYEQYF